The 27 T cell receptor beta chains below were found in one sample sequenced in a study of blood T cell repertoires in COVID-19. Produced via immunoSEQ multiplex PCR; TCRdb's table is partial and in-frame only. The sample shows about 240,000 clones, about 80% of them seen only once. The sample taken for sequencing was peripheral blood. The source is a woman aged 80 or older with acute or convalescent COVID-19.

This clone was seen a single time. The CDR3 loop reads CASSVRQGNYGYTF. CDR3 sequence (DNA): TGTGCCAGCAGCGTACGACAGGGGAACTATGGCTACACCTTC. This chain links TRBV27 with TRBJ1-2; 8 nucleotides match TRBD1. Germline V gives CDR1 MNHEY, CDR2 SMNVEV (reference sequence). The V gene end was trimmed by 6 bases and the J gene end by 2 bases; junction bases not matched to a gene: 5. This CDR3 contains 14 residues.

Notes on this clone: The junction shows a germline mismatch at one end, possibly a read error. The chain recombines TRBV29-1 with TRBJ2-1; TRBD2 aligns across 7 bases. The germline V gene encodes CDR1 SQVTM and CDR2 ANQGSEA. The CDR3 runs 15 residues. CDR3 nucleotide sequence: TGCCGCGTTGGGGGGGGGACCGGGGGTATCAATGAGCAGTTCTTC. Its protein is CRVGGGTGGINEQFF.

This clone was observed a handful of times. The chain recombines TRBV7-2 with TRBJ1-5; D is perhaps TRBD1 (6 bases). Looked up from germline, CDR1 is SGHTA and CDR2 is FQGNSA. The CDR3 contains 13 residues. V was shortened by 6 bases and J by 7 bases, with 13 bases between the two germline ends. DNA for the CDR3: TGTGCCAGCAGTTTTCAGGGGAACCAGCCCCAGCATTTT. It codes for CASSFQGNQPQHF.

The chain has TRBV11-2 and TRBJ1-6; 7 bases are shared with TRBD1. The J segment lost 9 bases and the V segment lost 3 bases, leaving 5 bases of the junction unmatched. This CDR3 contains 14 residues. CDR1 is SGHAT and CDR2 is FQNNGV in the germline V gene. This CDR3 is CASSLRQGGSPLHF. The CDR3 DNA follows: TGTGCCAGCAGCTTGAGACAGGGAGGTTCACCCCTCCACTTT.

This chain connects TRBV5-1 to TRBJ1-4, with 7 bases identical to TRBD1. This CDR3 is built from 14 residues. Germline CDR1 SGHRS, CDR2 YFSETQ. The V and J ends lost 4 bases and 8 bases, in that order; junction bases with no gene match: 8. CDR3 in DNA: TGCGCCAGCAGCCGCAGGGGGACCGGCGAAAAACTGTTTTTT. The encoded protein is CASSRRGTGEKLFF.

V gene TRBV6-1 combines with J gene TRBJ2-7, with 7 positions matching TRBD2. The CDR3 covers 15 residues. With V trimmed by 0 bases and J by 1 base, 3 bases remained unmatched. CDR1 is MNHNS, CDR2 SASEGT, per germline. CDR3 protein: CASSEAGGVSYEQYF. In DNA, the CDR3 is TGTGCCAGCAGTGAAGCGGGAGGGGTATCCTACGAGCAGTACTTC.

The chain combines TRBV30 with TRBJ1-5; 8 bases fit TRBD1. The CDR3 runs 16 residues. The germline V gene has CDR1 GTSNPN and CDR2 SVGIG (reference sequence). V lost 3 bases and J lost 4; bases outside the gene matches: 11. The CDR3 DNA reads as TGTGCCTGGAGGGTCTGGGACAGGACCCTTAATCAGCCCCAGCATTTT. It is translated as CAWRVWDRTLNQPQHF.

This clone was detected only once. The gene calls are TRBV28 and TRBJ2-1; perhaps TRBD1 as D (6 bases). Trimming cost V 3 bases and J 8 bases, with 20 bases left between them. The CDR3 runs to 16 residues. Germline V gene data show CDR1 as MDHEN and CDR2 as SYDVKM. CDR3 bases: TGTGCCAGCAGTTTTCGCGGCGGACAGTTTTTCCATGAGCAGTTCTTC. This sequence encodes CASSFRGGQFFHEQFF.

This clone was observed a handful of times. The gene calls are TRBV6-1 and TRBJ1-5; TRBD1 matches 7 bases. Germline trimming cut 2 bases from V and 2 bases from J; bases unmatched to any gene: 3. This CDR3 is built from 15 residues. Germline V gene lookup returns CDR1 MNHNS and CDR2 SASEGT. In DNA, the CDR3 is TGTGCCAGCAGTGAAAATACAGGGGGCAATCAGCCCCAGCATTTT. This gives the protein CASSENTGGNQPQHF.

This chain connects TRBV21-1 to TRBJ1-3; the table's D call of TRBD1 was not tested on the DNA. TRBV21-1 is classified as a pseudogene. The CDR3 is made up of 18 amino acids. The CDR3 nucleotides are TGTGCCAGCAGCAGCAGGGGACCTTGGGACCGCTCTGGAAACACCATATATTTT. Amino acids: CASSSRGPWDRSGNTIYF.

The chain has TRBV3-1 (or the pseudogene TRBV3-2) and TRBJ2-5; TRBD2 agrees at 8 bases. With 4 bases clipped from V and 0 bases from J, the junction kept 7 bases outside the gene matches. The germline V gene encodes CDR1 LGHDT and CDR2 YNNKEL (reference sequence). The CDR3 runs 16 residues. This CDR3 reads CASSPRRAGDQETQYF. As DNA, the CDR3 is TGTGCCAGCAGCCCTCGTAGAGCGGGGGACCAAGAGACCCAGTACTTC.

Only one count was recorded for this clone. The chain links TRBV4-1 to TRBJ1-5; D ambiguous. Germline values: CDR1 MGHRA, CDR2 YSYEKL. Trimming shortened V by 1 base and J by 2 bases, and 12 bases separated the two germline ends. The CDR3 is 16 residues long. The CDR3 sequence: CASSQVEGVGNQPQHF. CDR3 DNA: TGCGCCAGCAGCCAAGTGGAGGGCGTCGGCAATCAGCCCCAGCATTTT.

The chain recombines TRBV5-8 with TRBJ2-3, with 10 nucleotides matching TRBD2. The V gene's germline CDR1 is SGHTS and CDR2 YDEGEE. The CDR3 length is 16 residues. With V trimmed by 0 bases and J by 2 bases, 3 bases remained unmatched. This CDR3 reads CASSLGSGGITDTQYF. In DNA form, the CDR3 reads TGTGCCAGCAGCTTGGGTAGCGGGGGGATCACAGATACGCAGTATTTT.

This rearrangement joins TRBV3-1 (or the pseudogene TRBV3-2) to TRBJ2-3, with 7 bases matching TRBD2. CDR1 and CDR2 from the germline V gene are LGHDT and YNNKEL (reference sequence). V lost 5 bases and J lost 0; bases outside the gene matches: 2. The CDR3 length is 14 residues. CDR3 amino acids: CASSKAGSTDTQYF. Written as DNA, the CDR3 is TGTGCCAGCAGCAAAGCGGGGAGCACAGATACGCAGTATTTT.

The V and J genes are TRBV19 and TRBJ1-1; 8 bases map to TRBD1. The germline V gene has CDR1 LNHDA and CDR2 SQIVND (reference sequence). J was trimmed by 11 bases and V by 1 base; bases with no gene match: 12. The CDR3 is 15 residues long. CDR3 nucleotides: TGTGCCAGTAGTATAGTTCGACAGGGGCACCTTTCTGCTTTCTTT. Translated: CASSIVRQGHLSAFF.

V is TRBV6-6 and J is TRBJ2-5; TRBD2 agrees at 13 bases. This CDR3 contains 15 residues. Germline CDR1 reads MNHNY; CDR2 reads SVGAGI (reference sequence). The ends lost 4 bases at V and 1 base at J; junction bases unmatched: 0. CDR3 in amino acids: CASSWTSGGQETQYF. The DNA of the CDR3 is TGTGCCAGCAGTTGGACTAGCGGGGGCCAAGAGACCCAGTACTTC.

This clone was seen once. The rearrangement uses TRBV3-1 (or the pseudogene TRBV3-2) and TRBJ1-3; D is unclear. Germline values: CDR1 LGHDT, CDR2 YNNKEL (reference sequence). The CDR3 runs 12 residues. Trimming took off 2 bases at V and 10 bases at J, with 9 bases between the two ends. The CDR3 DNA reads TGTGCCAGCAGCCAATCCCTAAAGACCATATATTTT. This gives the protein CASSQSLKTIYF.

The CDR3 reads CASSLRTRVGTEAFF. CDR3 DNA: TGTGCCAGCAGTTTACGCACGAGGGTGGGTACTGAAGCTTTCTTT. The chain combines TRBV6-5 with TRBJ1-1; D not resolved. V lost 4 bases and J lost 5, with 17 bases in between. Looked up from germline, CDR1 is MNHEY and CDR2 is SVGAGI. The CDR3 contains 15 residues.

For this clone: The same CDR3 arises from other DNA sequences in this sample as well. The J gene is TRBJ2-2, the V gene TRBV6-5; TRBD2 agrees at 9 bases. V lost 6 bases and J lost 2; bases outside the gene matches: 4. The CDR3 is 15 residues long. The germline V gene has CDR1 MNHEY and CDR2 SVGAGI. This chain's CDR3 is CASSRGGANTGELFF. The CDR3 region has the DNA TGTGCCAGCAGCCGCGGGGGGGCCAACACCGGGGAGCTGTTTTTT.

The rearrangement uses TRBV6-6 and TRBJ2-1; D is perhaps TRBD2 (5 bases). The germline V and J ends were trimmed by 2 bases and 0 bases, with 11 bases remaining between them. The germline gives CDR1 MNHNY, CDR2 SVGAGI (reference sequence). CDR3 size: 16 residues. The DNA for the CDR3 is TGTGCCAGCAGTTACGGCGGGTTTAGCTCCTACAATGAGCAGTTCTTC. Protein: CASSYGGFSSYNEQFF.

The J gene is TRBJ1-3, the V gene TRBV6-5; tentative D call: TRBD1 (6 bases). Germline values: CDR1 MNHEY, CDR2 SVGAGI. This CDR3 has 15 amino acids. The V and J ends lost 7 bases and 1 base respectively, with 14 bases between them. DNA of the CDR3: TGTGCCAGCATACAGGGAGGGCCTTCTGGAAACACCATATATTTT. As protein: CASIQGGPSGNTIYF.

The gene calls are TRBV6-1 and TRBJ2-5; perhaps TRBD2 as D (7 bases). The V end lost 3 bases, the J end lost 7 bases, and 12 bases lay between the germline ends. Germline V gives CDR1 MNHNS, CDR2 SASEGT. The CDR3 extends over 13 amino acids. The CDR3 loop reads CASSEARGGTQYF. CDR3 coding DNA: TGTGCCAGCAGTGAGGCTAGGGGGGGGACCCAGTACTTC.

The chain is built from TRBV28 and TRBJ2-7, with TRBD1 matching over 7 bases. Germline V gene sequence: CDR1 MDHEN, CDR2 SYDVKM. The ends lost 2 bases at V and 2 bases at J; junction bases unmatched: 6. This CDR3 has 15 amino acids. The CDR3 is CASSLLQGRPYEQYF. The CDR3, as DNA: TGTGCCAGCAGTTTACTACAGGGGCGCCCCTACGAGCAGTACTTC. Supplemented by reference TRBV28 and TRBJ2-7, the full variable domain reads DVKVTQSSRYLVKRTGEKVFLECVQDMDHENMFWYRQDPGLGLRLIYFSYDVKMKEKGDIPEGYSVSREKKERFSLILESASTNQTSMYLCASSLLQGRPYEQYFGPGTRLTVT.

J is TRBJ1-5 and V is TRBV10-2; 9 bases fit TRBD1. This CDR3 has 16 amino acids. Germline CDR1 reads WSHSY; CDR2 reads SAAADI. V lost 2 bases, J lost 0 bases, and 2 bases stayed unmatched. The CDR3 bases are TGCGCCAGCAGTGAGGGGACAGGGCATAGCAATCAGCCCCAGCATTTT. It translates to CASSEGTGHSNQPQHF.

The CDR3 sequence is CASTWGTSGGDTGELFF. CDR3 nucleotide sequence: TGTGCCAGTACTTGGGGGACTAGCGGTGGGGACACCGGGGAGCTGTTTTTT. The chain combines TRBV19 with TRBJ2-2; 11 bases align to TRBD2. J gave up 3 bases and V 7 bases, and 10 bases lay outside the gene matches. CDR1 is LNHDA, CDR2 SQIVND, per germline (reference sequence). The CDR3 sequence is 17 residues long.

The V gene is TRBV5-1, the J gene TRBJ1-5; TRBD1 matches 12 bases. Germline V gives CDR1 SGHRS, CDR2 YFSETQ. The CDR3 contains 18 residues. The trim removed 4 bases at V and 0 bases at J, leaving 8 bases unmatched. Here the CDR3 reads CASSEGTGGFYSNQPQHF. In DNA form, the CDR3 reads TGCGCCAGCAGCGAGGGGACAGGGGGCTTCTATAGCAATCAGCCCCAGCATTTT.

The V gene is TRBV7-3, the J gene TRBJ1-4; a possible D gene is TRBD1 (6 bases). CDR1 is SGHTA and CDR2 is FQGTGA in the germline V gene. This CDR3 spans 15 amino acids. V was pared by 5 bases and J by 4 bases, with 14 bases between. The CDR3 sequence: CASSVGQSSNEKLFF. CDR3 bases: TGTGCCAGCAGCGTCGGACAGTCAAGTAATGAAAAACTGTTTTTT.